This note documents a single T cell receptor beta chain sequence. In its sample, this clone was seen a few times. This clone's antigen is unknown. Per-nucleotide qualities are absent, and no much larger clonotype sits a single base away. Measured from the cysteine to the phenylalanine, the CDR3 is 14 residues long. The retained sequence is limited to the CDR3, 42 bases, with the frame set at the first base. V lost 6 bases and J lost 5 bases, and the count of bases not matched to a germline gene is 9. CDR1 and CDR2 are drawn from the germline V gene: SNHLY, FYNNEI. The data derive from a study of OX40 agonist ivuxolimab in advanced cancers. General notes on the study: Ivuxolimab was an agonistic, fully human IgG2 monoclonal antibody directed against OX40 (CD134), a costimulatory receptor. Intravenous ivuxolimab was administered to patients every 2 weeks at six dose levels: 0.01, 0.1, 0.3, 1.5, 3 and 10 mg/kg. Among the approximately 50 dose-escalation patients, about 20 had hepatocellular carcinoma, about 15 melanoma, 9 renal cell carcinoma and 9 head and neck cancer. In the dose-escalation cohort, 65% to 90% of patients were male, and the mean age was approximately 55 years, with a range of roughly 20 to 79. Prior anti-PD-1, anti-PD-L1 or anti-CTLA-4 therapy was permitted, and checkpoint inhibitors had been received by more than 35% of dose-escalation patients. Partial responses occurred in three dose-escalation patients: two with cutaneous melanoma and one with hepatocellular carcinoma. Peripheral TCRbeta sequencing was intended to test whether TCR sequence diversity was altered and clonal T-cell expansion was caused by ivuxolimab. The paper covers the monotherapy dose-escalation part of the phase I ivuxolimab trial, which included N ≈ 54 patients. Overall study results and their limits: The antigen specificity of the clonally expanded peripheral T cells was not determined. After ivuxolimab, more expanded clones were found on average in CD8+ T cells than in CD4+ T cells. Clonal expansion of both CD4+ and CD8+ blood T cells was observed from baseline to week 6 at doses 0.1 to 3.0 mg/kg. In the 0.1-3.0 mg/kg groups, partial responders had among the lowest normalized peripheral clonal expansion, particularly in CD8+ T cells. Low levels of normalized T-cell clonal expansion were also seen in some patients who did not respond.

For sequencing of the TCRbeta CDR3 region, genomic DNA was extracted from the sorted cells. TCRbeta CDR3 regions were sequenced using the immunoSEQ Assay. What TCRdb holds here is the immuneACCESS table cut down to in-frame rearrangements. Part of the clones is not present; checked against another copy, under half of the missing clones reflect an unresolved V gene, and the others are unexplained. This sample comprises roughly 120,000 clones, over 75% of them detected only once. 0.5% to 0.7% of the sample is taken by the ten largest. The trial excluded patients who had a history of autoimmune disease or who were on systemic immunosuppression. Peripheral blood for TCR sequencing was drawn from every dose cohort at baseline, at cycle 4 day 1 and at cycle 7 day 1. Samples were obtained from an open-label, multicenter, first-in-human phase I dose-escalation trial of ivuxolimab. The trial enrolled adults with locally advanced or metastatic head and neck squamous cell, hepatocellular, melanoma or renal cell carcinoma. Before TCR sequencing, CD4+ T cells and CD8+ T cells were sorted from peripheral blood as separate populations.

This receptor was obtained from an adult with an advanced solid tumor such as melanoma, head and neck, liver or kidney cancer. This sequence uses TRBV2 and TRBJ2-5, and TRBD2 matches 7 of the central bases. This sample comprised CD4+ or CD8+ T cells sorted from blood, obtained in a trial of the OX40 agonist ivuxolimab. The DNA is TGTGCCAGCAGCTGGGGGGGAAACTTGGAGACCCAGTACTTC. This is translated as CASSWGGNLETQYF.